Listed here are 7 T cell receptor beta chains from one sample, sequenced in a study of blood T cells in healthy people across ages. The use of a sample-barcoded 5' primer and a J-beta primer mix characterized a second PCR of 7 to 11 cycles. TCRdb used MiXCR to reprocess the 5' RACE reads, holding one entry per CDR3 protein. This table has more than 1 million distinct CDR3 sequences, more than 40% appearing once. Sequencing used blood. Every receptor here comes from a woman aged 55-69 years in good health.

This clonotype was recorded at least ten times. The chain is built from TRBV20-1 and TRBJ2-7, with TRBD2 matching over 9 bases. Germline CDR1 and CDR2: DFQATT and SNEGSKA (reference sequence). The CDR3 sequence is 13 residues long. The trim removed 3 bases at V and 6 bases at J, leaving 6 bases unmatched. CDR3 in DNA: TGCAGTGCTAGTTACGGCGGGAGGGTCGAGCAGTACTTC. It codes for CSASYGGRVEQYF.

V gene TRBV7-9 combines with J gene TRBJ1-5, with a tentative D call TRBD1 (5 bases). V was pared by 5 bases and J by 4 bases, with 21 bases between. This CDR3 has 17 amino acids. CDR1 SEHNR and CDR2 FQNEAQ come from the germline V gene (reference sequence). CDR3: CASSPLTDTEGNQPQHF. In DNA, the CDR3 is TGTGCCAGCAGCCCCCTAACAGATACAGAGGGGAATCAGCCCCAGCATTTT.

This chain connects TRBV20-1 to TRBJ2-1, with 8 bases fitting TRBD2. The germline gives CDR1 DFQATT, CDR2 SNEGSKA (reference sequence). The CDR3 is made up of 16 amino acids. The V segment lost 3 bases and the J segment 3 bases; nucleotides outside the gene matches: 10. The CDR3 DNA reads TGCAGTGCTAGTCCTGCGGGTAGCGGGAACTACAATGAGCAGTTCTTC. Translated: CSASPAGSGNYNEQFF.

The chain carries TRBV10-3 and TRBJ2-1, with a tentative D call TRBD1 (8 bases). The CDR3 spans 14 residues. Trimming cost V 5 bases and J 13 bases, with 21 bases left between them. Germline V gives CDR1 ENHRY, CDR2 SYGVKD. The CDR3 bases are TGTGCCATCAGTATGGACAGGGTGCGGGAGACCCAGTTCTTC. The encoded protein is CAISMDRVRETQFF.

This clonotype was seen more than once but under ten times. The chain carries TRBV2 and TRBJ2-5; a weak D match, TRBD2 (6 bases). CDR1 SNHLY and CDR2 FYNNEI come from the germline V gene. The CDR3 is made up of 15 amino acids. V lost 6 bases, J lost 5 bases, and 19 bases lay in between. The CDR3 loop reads CASSLIGSPRETQYF. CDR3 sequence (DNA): TGTGCCAGCAGCTTAATCGGGAGCCCGCGGGAGACCCAGTACTTC.

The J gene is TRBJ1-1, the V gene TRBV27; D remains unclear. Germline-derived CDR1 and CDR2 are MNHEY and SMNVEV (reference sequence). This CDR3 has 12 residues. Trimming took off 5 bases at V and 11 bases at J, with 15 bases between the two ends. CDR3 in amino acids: CASSLRSLGAFF. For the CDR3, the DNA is TGTGCCAGCAGTCTAAGGTCTCTCGGGGCTTTCTTT.

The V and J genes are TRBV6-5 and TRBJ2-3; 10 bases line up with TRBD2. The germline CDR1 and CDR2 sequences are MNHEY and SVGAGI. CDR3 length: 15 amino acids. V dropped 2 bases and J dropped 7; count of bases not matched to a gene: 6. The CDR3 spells CASSYVASGSNTQYF. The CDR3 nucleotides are TGTGCCAGCAGTTACGTGGCTAGCGGGAGTAATACGCAGTATTTT.